These 19 T cell receptor beta chains came from one sample sequenced in a study of shared clonotypes between healthy human individuals. The protocol was immunoSEQ multiplex PCR, while the TCRdb copy is restricted to in-frame clones and leaves out a portion. Here the sample spans fewer than 2.5 million clones, 93% being singletons. Sequenced: naive CD4+ T cells from PBMCs. Specified subset: CD45RA+ positively selected. These receptors originate from a man between 18 and 29 years old in good health. Some clones in this sample may be carry-over from other donors' samples.

The chain carries TRBV28 and TRBJ2-4; TRBD1 agrees at 12 bases. Germline V lookup: CDR1 MDHEN, CDR2 SYDVKM. The CDR3 has 16 residues. The junction had 3 bases not matched to a gene; V was cut back by 1 base and J by 5 bases. The CDR3 is CASSLLGTGGQNIQYF. CDR3 coding DNA: TGTGCCAGCAGTTTATTGGGGACAGGGGGCCAAAACATTCAGTACTTC.

This clone has more than one count but fewer than ten. The chain couples TRBV19 to TRBJ1-1; D perhaps matches TRBD1 (5 bases). V was cut by 2 bases and J by 10 bases, with 17 bases left in between. The CDR3 extends over 14 amino acids. Germline values: CDR1 LNHDA, CDR2 SQIVND (reference sequence). The DNA for the CDR3 is TGTGCCAGTAGTATACGGGGCTACAAATCGGGAGCTTTCTTT. Translation gives CASSIRGYKSGAFF.

This clone was picked up one time. The V and J genes are TRBV6-1 and TRBJ1-1, with a possible D match to TRBD1 (6 bases). V was trimmed by 4 bases and J by 0 bases, leaving 12 bases between them. Per germline, CDR1 MNHNS and CDR2 SASEGT. This CDR3 contains 15 residues. In nucleotides, the CDR3 is TGTGCCAGCAGTGGCCGAGGGGGGCTGAACACTGAAGCTTTCTTT. This codes for CASSGRGGLNTEAFF.

This chain connects TRBV6-1 to TRBJ2-3; the D gene is possibly TRBD2 (6 bases). This CDR3 has 14 residues. The V gene lost 3 bases and the J gene lost 9 bases, with 16 bases spanning the gap. CDR1 is MNHNS and CDR2 is SASEGT in the germline V gene. The DNA of the CDR3 is TGTGCCAGCAGTGACGGGCCCCTTGGGAGGACGCAGTATTTT. It codes for CASSDGPLGRTQYF.

The CDR3 DNA reads TGTGCCACCGGAGGACAGCCCTATGGCTACACCTTC. It specifies CATGGQPYGYTF. The chain uses TRBV28 and TRBJ1-2; D perhaps matches TRBD1 (6 bases). The CDR3 is 12 amino acids. Trimming took 10 bases from V and 4 from J, leaving 13 bases between them. Germline V gene data show CDR1 as MDHEN and CDR2 as SYDVKM.

The chain uses TRBV2 and TRBJ1-1; D remains ambiguous. V lost 2 bases and J 10 bases, leaving 8 bases between the germline ends. Germline loops: CDR1 SNHLY, CDR2 FYNNEI. CDR3 size: 11 residues. The CDR3 DNA is TGTGCCAGCAGTGAATGGAGCGTAGCTTTCTTT. Translated, it gives CASSEWSVAFF.

The chain links TRBV5-4 to TRBJ2-1; TRBD2 agrees at 7 bases. V lost 3 bases and J lost 5; bases outside the gene matches: 8. CDR1 and CDR2 (germline): SGHNT, YYREEE (reference sequence). The CDR3 runs to 15 residues. Here the CDR3 DNA reads TGTGCCAGCAGCTACCGACTAGCCGGCGACAATGAGCAGTTCTTC. Translated, it gives CASSYRLAGDNEQFF.

The chain employs TRBV19 and TRBJ1-5; D is undetermined. In germline, CDR1 is LNHDA, CDR2 SQIVND (reference sequence). Trimming pared 8 bases from V and 2 bases from J, leaving 16 bases between. This CDR3 has 15 residues. CDR3 sequence reads: CASVRGEGRNQPQHF. DNA for the CDR3: TGTGCCAGTGTTCGGGGTGAAGGGCGCAATCAGCCCCAGCATTTT.

The chain is built from TRBV6-1 and TRBJ1-1; D is undetermined. V shed 8 bases and J shed 6 bases, with 19 bases lying between them. This CDR3 comprises 14 residues. The germline V gene encodes CDR1 MNHNS and CDR2 SASEGT. CDR3 sequence: CASAAPGGFPEAFF. CDR3 DNA sequence: TGTGCCAGCGCCGCCCCGGGAGGGTTCCCTGAAGCTTTCTTT.

This chain's CDR3 is CASSPRDRGPGYTF. The CDR3 bases are TGTGCCAGCAGCCCCCGGGACAGGGGGCCTGGCTACACCTTC. V gene TRBV9 combines with J gene TRBJ1-2; 12 bases are a match to TRBD1. The V and J ends lost 4 bases and 7 bases, in that order; junction bases with no gene match: 5. CDR1 and CDR2 from the germline V gene are SGDLS and YYNGEE. There are 14 residues in the CDR3. The full variable domain, completed using reference TRBV9 and TRBJ1-2, is DSGVTQTPKHLITATGQRVTLRCSPRSGDLSVYWYQQSLDQGLQFLIQYYNGEERAKGNILERFSAQQFPDLHSELNLSSLELGDSALYFCASSPRDRGPGYTFGSGTRLTVV.

The V call is TRBV4-2, the J call TRBJ2-7; D unresolved. The germline V and J ends were trimmed by 1 base and 2 bases, with 15 bases remaining between them. Looked up from germline, CDR1 is LGHNA and CDR2 is YNFKEQ. CDR3 length equals 16 residues. The CDR3 nucleotides read TGTGCCAGCAGCCAAGCGACCGGGCAGATAGCCTACGAGCAGTACTTC. This gives the protein CASSQATGQIAYEQYF.

In this sample, this clone turned up a few times. The gene calls are TRBV6-5 and TRBJ1-1, with 7 bases matching TRBD1. Per the germline V gene, CDR1 is MNHEY and CDR2 is SVGAGI. The CDR3 runs to 16 residues. Trimming removed 2 bases from V and 5 bases from J; junction bases left unmatched: 11. The CDR3 sequence: CASSYLSIRGYTEAFF. The CDR3 coding sequence is TGTGCCAGCAGTTACCTTAGCATCAGGGGGTATACTGAAGCTTTCTTT.

The chain joins TRBV27 to TRBJ2-7; 11 bases line up with TRBD2. J gave up 3 bases and V 5 bases, and 24 bases lay outside the gene matches. The germline gives CDR1 MNHEY, CDR2 SMNVEV (reference sequence). This CDR3 region has 21 residues. The CDR3 loop reads CASSPRLAGLLVPDTNYEQYF. CDR3 nucleotide sequence: TGTGCCAGCAGTCCGAGACTAGCGGGGCTCCTTGTACCTGATACAAACTACGAGCAGTACTTC.

This chain uses TRBV13 with TRBJ2-7; D tentatively fits TRBD1 or TRBD2 (5 bases each). The CDR3 extends over 15 amino acids. The ends were cut back, 5 bases at V and 0 bases at J, with 14 bases in the middle. The V gene's germline CDR1 is PRHDT and CDR2 FYEKMQ (reference sequence). The CDR3 here is CASSRRGRSSYEQYF. The CDR3 nucleotides are TGTGCCAGCAGCCGCCGGGGCAGGAGCTCCTACGAGCAGTACTTC.

This sequence joins TRBV28 and TRBJ1-1; weak D call: TRBD1 (5 bases). Trimming cost V 2 bases and J 1 base, with 14 bases left between them. CDR1 is MDHEN and CDR2 is SYDVKM in the germline V gene. The CDR3 consists of 16 residues. Here the CDR3 reads CASSLSRARANTEAFF. The CDR3 bases are TGTGCCAGCAGTTTAAGTCGGGCCAGGGCGAACACTGAAGCTTTCTTT.

V gene TRBV7-2 combines with J gene TRBJ2-7, with D perhaps TRBD1 or TRBD2 (5 bases each). The germline V and J ends were trimmed by 6 bases and 3 bases, with 21 bases remaining between them. Looked up from germline, CDR1 is SGHTA and CDR2 is FQGNSA. CDR3 length: 16 amino acids. The CDR3 DNA reads as TGTGCCAGCAGGCCGGGGCAGGGAGTCCCTCGCTACGAGCAGTACTTC. Translating gives CASRPGQGVPRYEQYF. The full variable domain, its missing parts supplied by reference TRBV7-2 and TRBJ2-7, is GAGVSQSPSNKVTEKGKDVELRCDPISGHTALYWYRQSLGQGLEFLIYFQGNSAPDKSGLPSDRFSAERTGGSVSTLTIQRTQQEDSAVYLCASRPGQGVPRYEQYFGPGTRLTVT.

This clone came up once. The rearrangement joins TRBV28 to TRBJ1-2; D is uncertain. V shed 3 bases and J shed 7 bases, with 15 bases lying between them. The CDR3 sequence is 14 residues long. Germline V gene sequence: CDR1 MDHEN, CDR2 SYDVKM. CDR3 nucleotides: TGTGCCAGCAGTTTTCCGACCGCGTTGGGTGGCTACACCTTC. It yields the protein CASSFPTALGGYTF.

This chain connects TRBV7-9 to TRBJ2-7; D uncertain. From germline, CDR1 is SEHNR and CDR2 FQNEAQ (reference sequence). V lost 4 bases and J lost 6, with 13 bases in between. The CDR3 runs to 13 residues. The CDR3 region is CASSSLFFPEQYF. The CDR3 bases are TGTGCCAGCAGCTCCCTTTTTTTCCCCGAGCAGTACTTC.

The CDR3 reads CASSLGQGRGNTIYF. The CDR3 nucleotides are TGTGCCAGCAGTTTGGGGCAGGGACGCGGAAACACCATATATTTT. J is TRBJ1-3 and V is TRBV28; tentative D call: TRBD1 (5 bases). CDR1 is MDHEN, CDR2 SYDVKM, per germline. This CDR3 spans 15 amino acids. V was clipped by 3 bases and J by 4 bases, with 13 bases between them.